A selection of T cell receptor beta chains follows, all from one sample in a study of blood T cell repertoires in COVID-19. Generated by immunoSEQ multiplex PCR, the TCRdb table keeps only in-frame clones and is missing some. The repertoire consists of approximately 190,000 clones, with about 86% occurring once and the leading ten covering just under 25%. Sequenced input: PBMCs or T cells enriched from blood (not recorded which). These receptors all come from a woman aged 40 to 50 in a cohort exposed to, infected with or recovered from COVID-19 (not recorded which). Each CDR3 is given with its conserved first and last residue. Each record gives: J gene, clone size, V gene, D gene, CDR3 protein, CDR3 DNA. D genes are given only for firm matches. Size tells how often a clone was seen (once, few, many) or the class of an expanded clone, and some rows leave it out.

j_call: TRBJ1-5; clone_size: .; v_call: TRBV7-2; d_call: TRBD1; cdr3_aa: CASSAAGTGPNQPQHF; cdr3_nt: TGTGCCAGCAGCGCGGCCGGGACAGGGCCCAATCAGCCCCAGCATTTT
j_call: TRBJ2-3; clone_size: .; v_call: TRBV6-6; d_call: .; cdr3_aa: CASSYLSTDTQYF; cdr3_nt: TGTGCCAGCAGTTACCTTAGCACAGATACGCAGTATTTT
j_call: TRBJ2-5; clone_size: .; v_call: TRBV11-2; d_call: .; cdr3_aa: CASSTQGGGRLQETQYF; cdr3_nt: TGTGCCAGCAGCACCCAAGGGGGCGGGAGGCTCCAAGAGACCCAGTACTTC
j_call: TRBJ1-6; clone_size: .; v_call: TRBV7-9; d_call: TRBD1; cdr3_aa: CASSLARQGNSPLHF; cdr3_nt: TGTGCCAGCAGCTTAGCGCGACAGGGGAATTCACCCCTCCACTTT
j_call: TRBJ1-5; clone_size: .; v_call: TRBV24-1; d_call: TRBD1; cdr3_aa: CATSDLRTGRLDGNQPQHF; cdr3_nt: TGTGCCACCAGTGATCTAAGGACAGGAAGGTTGGATGGCAATCAGCCCCAGCATTTT
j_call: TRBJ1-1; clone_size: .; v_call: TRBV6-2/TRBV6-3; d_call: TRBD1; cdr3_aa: CASSSTGSEAFF; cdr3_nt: TGTGCCAGCAGTTCGACAGGGTCTGAAGCTTTCTTT
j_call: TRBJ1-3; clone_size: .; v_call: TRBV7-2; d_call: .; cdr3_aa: CASSLGGVRNTIYF; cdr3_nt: TGTGCCAGCAGCTTGGGCGGGGTGAGAAACACCATATATTTT
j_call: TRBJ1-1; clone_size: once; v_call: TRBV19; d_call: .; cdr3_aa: CASSPSRILNTEAFF; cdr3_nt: TGTGCCAGTAGTCCCTCCAGGATCCTGAACACTGAAGCTTTCTTT
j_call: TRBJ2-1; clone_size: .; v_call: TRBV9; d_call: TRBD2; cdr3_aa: CASSSRELPYNEQFF; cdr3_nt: TGTGCCAGCAGTTCGCGGGAGTTGCCCTACAATGAGCAGTTCTTC
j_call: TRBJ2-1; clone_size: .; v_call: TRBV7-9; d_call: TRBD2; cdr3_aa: CASSRGTSRYNEQFF; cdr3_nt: TGTGCCAGCAGCAGAGGGACTAGCCGATACAATGAGCAGTTCTTC
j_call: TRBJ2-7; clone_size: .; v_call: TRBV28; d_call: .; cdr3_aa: CASIGGGAVYEQYF; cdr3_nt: TGTGCCAGCATCGGCGGAGGGGCAGTCTACGAGCAGTACTTC
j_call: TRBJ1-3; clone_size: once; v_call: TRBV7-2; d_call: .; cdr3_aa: CASSFTSDPRPGNTIYF; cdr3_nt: TGTGCCAGCAGCTTCACCTCCGACCCGAGGCCGGGAAACACCATATATTTT
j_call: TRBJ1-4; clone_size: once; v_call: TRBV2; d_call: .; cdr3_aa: CASSVRQVNEKLFF; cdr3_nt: TGTGCCAGCAGTGTAAGACAGGTTAATGAAAAACTGTTTTTT
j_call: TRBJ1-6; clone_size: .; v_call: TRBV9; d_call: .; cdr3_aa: CASSAPRGALHF; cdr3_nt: TGTGCCAGCAGCGCTCCGCGGGGGGCCCTCCACTTT